Sequencing of this T cell receptor beta chain was carried out in a study of blood T cell repertoires in COVID-19. At the level of the study: Both acute and convalescent COVID-19 samples were obtained from the United States, Italy and Spain. From T cells, B-cell-depleted T cells, or PBMCs came the material, which was cDNA or gDNA.

As handled by the study authors: The authors estimated nucleated cell counts from reference gene primer amplification. Assay used: immunoSEQ multiplex PCR; TCRdb lists only in-frame clones, some missing. That table furnishes V, J and clone size, whereas the DNA furnished D and trimming. The sample carries 130,000 to 150,000 clones, about 79% recorded once. The sample was peripheral blood. This receptor was identified in a man between 60 and 70 years old with active or convalescent COVID-19.

The CDR3 nucleotides are TGTGCCACCAGTGATCCCGGGACAGGGGGCGATGGCTACACCTTC. Amino acid sequence: CATSDPGTGGDGYTF. This rearrangement joins TRBV24-1 to TRBJ1-2, with 12 positions matching TRBD1. Germline V CDR1 and CDR2: KGHDR, SFDVKD. V shed 3 bases, J shed 6 bases, and the junction held 4 bases outside the gene matches. The CDR3 contains 15 residues.